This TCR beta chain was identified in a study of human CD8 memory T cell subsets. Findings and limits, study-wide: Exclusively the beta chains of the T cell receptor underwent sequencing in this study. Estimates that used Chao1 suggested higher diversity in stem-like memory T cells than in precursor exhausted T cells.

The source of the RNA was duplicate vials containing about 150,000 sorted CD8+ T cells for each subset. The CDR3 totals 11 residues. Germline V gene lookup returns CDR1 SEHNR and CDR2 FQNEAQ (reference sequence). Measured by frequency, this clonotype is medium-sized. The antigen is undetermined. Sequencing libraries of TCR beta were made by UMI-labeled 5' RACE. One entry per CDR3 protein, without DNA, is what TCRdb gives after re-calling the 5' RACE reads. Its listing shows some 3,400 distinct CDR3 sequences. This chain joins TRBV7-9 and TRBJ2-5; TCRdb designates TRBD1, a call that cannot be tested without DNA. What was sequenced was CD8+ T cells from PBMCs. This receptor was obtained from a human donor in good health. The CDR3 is CASITGETQYF.